This T cell receptor beta chain was sequenced during a study of cytomegalovirus exposure and HLA in healthy donors. Of note for this clone: Other DNA sequences in this specimen translate into the identical CDR3.

CDR1 SGHTA and CDR2 FQGNSA come from the germline V gene. CDR3 length: 15 amino acids. V gave up 1 base and J gave up 3 bases; unmatched junction bases: 0. 13 Jbeta primers and 60 Vbeta primers were used for the PCR. Produced via immunoSEQ multiplex PCR; TCRdb's table is partial and in-frame only. The sample has roughly 250,000 clones, roughly 70% seen once. The sequenced sample consisted of PBMCs. The origin of this receptor is a female donor in good health and CMV-seronegative. This chain links TRBV7-2 with TRBJ2-7; 13 nucleotides match TRBD2. CDR3 bases: TGTGCCAGCAGCTTAGGACTAGCGGGAGGCTACGAGCAGTACTTC. Its protein product is CASSLGLAGGYEQYF.